The TCR beta chain under discussion was sequenced for a study of blood T cell repertoires in COVID-19. Overall study context: The study counted Cohort 3 donors as recovered given two negative PCRs, clearance, or symptom resolution. The study drew acute and convalescent COVID-19 samples from the United States, Italy and Spain.

Clones were sequenced by immunoSEQ multiplex PCR, and TCRdb holds only the in-frame ones, with some missing. The sample carries 150,000 to 200,000 clones, approximately 86% recorded once. This clone has a count of ten or more. Germline trimming cut 0 bases from V and 6 bases from J; bases unmatched to any gene: 0. CDR3 length equals 14 residues. The germline CDR1 and CDR2 sequences are MRHNA and SNTAGT. Sequenced sample: PBMCs or T cells enriched from blood (not recorded which). The rearrangement links TRBV6-4 to TRBJ2-3, with 10 bases that match TRBD2. This sequence originates from a woman aged 40 to 49 in a cohort exposed to, infected with or recovered from COVID-19 (not recorded which). In DNA, the CDR3 is TGTGCCAGCAGTGACTCTAGCGGGGGGGATACGCAGTATTTT. This sequence encodes CASSDSSGGDTQYF.